The 14 T cell receptor beta chains below all came from one sample that was sequenced in a study of immune heterogeneity within non-small cell lung tumors. Template material for each sample was about 0.55 ug of bulk tumor genomic DNA. Collection of several biopsies per primary tumor, spaced far apart, took place during surgery. The patients were newly diagnosed with non-small cell lung cancer, had not been treated, and had curative surgery. The TCR beta CDR3 region underwent multiplex PCR amplification with 32 V and 13 J primers. TCRdb re-called the multiplex PCR reads with MiXCR, one entry per CDR3 protein. The sample gives about 15,000 distinct CDR3 sequences, about 30% of which show up once; around 5% is in the top ten. The sequenced material came from lung tumor tissue. These receptors were collected from a man aged 35 to 55 with non-small cell lung cancer.

This clonotype appeared many times. The chain combines TRBV6-1 with TRBJ1-5; unclear D gene. The CDR3 covers 12 residues. The V end lost 0 bases, the J end lost 11 bases, and 8 bases lay between the germline ends. Germline loops: CDR1 MNHNS, CDR2 SASEGT. CDR3 sequence (DNA): TGTGCCAGCAGTGAAGCGTTAGTGGCCCAGCATTTT. Encoded protein: CASSEALVAQHF.

By share, this clonotype counts as medium-sized. This chain links TRBV12-3 or TRBV12-4 with TRBJ2-1; 13 nucleotides agree with TRBD2. V was clipped by 6 bases and J by 4 bases; unmatched bases: 9. This CDR3 comprises 17 residues. The CDR3 spells CASSIGPGLAGYNEQFF. The CDR3 bases are TGTGCCAGCAGCATTGGCCCGGGACTAGCGGGGTACAATGAGCAGTTCTTC.

This clonotype is deemed medium-sized. The rearrangement links TRBV11-2 to TRBJ2-7, with TRBD1 identical over 12 bases. The CDR3 sequence is 15 residues long. The germline V gene has CDR1 SGHAT and CDR2 FQNNGV. Unmatched junction bases numbered 3, after V lost 1 base and J lost 5 bases. CDR3 DNA: TGTGCCAGCAGCTTAGGGGGGACAGGGGGCCACGAGCAGTACTTC. It is translated as CASSLGGTGGHEQYF.

This clonotype was seen only a few times. CDR3 DNA: TGTGCCAGCAGCTTGCTAGTACACAATGAGCAGTTCTTC. Amino acids: CASSLLVHNEQFF. The genes are TRBV5-5 and TRBJ2-1; D remains unclear. This CDR3 is built from 13 residues. Trimming took off 1 base at V and 5 bases at J, with 7 bases between the two ends. Per germline, CDR1 SGHKS and CDR2 YYEKEE (reference sequence).

This clonotype was recorded only once. Being one base from a much bigger clone, this may be a read error. The rearrangement uses TRBV20-1 and TRBJ2-1; no clear D. This CDR3 spans 12 amino acids. In germline, CDR1 is DFQATT, CDR2 SNEGSKA (reference sequence). CDR3 in amino acids: CSPSGLYNEQFF. The CDR3 DNA is TGCAGTCCTAGTGGGCTATACAATGAGCAGTTCTTC.

In the case of this clonotype: A much more abundant neighbour one base away suggests this may be a read error. The V gene is TRBV5-6, the J gene TRBJ2-7; D ambiguous. Germline V gives CDR1 SGHDT, CDR2 YYEEEE. This CDR3 comprises 14 residues. This CDR3 is CAISFSVGFYEQYF. CDR3 sequence (DNA): TGTGCCATCAGCTTTTCCGTTGGGTTTTACGAGCAGTACTTC.

A word on this clonotype: One base away lies a much larger clone, so this may be a sequencing read error. The chain joins TRBV3-1 to TRBJ2-7; the match to TRBD2 covers 7 bases. This CDR3 spans 17 amino acids. Germline loops: CDR1 LGHDT, CDR2 YNNKEL (reference sequence). V gave up 6 bases and J gave up 6 bases; unmatched junction bases: 20. In nucleotides, the CDR3 is TGTGCCAGCAGTCATCGCCCCGGGACTACGTTCAATGGCGAGCAGTACTTC. It yields the protein CASSHRPGTTFNGEQYF.

This clonotype was picked up many times. The chain has TRBV3-1 and TRBJ2-5; TRBD2 matches at 10 bases. This CDR3 spans 14 amino acids. Germline V CDR1 and CDR2: LGHDT, YNNKEL (reference sequence). Trimming at V came to 6 bases and at J to 4 bases, leaving 5 bases not matched to a gene. The CDR3 spells CASSPSGRGETQYF. Here the CDR3 DNA reads TGTGCCAGCAGTCCCAGCGGGAGGGGAGAGACCCAGTACTTC.

This clonotype is a singleton in its sample. A much larger clone sits a single nucleotide away, making a read error possible. The genes are TRBV30 and TRBJ2-1, with 15 positions matching TRBD2. Germline assignment: CDR1 GTSNPN and CDR2 SVGIG (reference sequence). CDR3 length: 13 residues. V shed 5 bases, J shed 12 bases, and the junction held 5 bases outside the gene matches. The CDR3 DNA follows: TGTGCCTGGGGACTAGCGGGAGGGACTGGGCAGTTCTTC. Protein sequence: CAWGLAGGTGQFF.

Of note for this clonotype: Since a much larger clone is just one base distant, this may be a read error. CDR3 DNA sequence: TGTGCCAGCAGCTTAGATAGAGGCAGGGTCAACGAGCATTACTTC. Protein sequence: CASSLDRGRVNEHYF. The chain employs TRBV11-3 and TRBJ2-7; TRBD1 might be the D (5 bases). Per the germline V gene, CDR1 is SGHNT and CDR2 is YENEEA. This CDR3 contains 15 residues.

This clonotype has at least ten counts. The V gene is TRBV5-1, the J gene TRBJ2-3; weak D call: TRBD2 (7 bases). This CDR3 has 13 amino acids. Deletions cut 5 bases from V and 11 bases from J, with 18 bases between. CDR1 and CDR2 (germline): SGHRS, YFSETQ. The DNA of the CDR3 is TGCGCCAGCAGTACGGGGGAGGGGGTGATGCAGTATTTT. This encodes CASSTGEGVMQYF.

This clonotype was seen repeatedly, ten times or more. The V and J genes are TRBV19 and TRBJ2-1, with 7 bases matching TRBD1. This CDR3 has 11 amino acids. J gave up 12 bases and V 3 bases, and 2 bases lay outside the gene matches. Germline assignment: CDR1 LNHDA and CDR2 SQIVND (reference sequence). As DNA, the CDR3 is TGTGCCAGTAGTATCCAGGGGGTGCAGTTCTTC. Amino acid sequence: CASSIQGVQFF. Filled out from reference TRBV19 and TRBJ2-1, the complete variable domain reads DGGITQSPKYLFRKEGQNVTLSCEQNLNHDAMYWYRQDPGQGLRLIYYSQIVNDFQKGDIAEGYSVSREKKESFPLTVTSAQKNPTAFYLCASSIQGVQFFGPGTRLTVL.

In the case of this clonotype: This clone may be a read error of a much larger clone one base away. The DNA for the CDR3 is TGTTCCAGTAGTATCTTTGCGGGAGGGAACGAGCAGTACTTC. It codes for CSSSIFAGGNEQYF. V gene TRBV19 combines with J gene TRBJ2-7; the match to TRBD2 covers 9 bases. The CDR3 contains 14 residues. The germline gives CDR1 LNHDA, CDR2 SQIVND (reference sequence). Supplemented by reference TRBV19 and TRBJ2-7, the full variable domain reads DGGITQSPKYLFRKEGQNVTLSCEQNLNHDAMYWYRQDPGQGLRLIYYSQIVNDFQKGDIAEGYSVSREKKESFPLTVTSAQKNPTAFYLCSSSIFAGGNEQYFGPGTRLTVT.

This clonotype qualifies as medium-sized. The chain recombines TRBV6-1 with TRBJ2-3, with TRBD2 as a possible D gene (6 bases). The CDR3 has 16 amino acids. V dropped 6 bases and J dropped 2 bases, with 18 bases sitting between them. Germline V gives CDR1 MNHNS, CDR2 SASEGT. DNA for the CDR3: TGTGCCAGCAGCCCTAGAGGAGCGGGCTCCACAGATACGCAGTATTTT. This encodes CASSPRGAGSTDTQYF.